The rows below give T cell receptor beta chains drawn from one sample of a study of blood T cell repertoires in COVID-19. Profiled with immunoSEQ multiplex PCR; TCRdb holds only in-frame clones, not every one. The data show 350,000 to 450,000 clones, with about 90% seen just once and 1.7% held by the top ten. The specimen sequenced was PBMCs or T cells enriched from blood (not recorded which). Receptors were obtained from a woman aged 30 to 39 who had recovered from COVID-19. The CDR3 runs from the conserved cysteine through the conserved F or W. A D gene is named only where the DNA matches it firmly. Clone size, where shown, is once, few, many, or a class for clones that have expanded.

cdr3_length: 15; clone_size: NA; v_call: TRBV19; j_call: TRBJ2-7; d_call: NA; cdr3_nt: TGTGCCAGTAGTATATTCCAGGGCTCCTCCTACGAGCAGTACTTC; cdr3_aa: CASSIFQGSSYEQYF
cdr3_length: 16; clone_size: NA; v_call: TRBV10-3; j_call: TRBJ2-7; d_call: NA; cdr3_nt: TGTGCCATCAGTGAGTCGAAACAGGTTCTTCCCTACGAGCAGTACTTC; cdr3_aa: CAISESKQVLPYEQYF
cdr3_length: 16; clone_size: NA; v_call: TRBV4-1; j_call: TRBJ1-4; d_call: NA; cdr3_nt: TGCGCCAGCAGCCAACAACGACAGGTTGGGAATGAAAAACTGTTTTTT; cdr3_aa: CASSQQRQVGNEKLFF
cdr3_length: 16; clone_size: once; v_call: TRBV6-5; j_call: TRBJ2-1; d_call: NA; cdr3_nt: TGTGCCAGCAGTTACTTACCTAGCGCTGCCTACAATGAGCAGTTCTTC; cdr3_aa: CASSYLPSAAYNEQFF
cdr3_length: 13; clone_size: few; v_call: TRBV2; j_call: TRBJ2-7; d_call: NA; cdr3_nt: TGTGCCAGCAGCCTCAGGGTAACCTACGAGCAGTACTTC; cdr3_aa: CASSLRVTYEQYF
cdr3_length: 15; clone_size: NA; v_call: TRBV3-1/TRBV3-2; j_call: TRBJ1-2; d_call: NA; cdr3_nt: TGTGCCAGCAGCCAAGGCGCAGGGGTGTTTCATGGCTACACCTTC; cdr3_aa: CASSQGAGVFHGYTF
cdr3_length: 14; clone_size: NA; v_call: TRBV11-2; j_call: TRBJ1-3; d_call: NA; cdr3_nt: TGTGCCAGCAGCTTAACTGACTCTGGAAACACCATATATTTT; cdr3_aa: CASSLTDSGNTIYF
cdr3_length: 18; clone_size: NA; v_call: TRBV5-1; j_call: TRBJ2-6; d_call: NA; cdr3_nt: TGCGCCAGCAGCCTTAACTTAGGGGGTCTCTCTGGGGCCAACGTCCTGACTTTC; cdr3_aa: CASSLNLGGLSGANVLTF
cdr3_length: 15; clone_size: NA; v_call: TRBV9; j_call: TRBJ1-1; d_call: TRBD1; cdr3_nt: TGTGCCAGCAGCGCCACAGGGGGCATGAACACTGAAGCTTTCTTT; cdr3_aa: CASSATGGMNTEAFF
cdr3_length: 18; clone_size: NA; v_call: TRBV11-2; j_call: TRBJ2-3; d_call: TRBD2; cdr3_nt: TGTGCCAGCAGCCTCCTTAGGATTTCTAGCGGGAGTCTGGATACGCAGTATTTT; cdr3_aa: CASSLLRISSGSLDTQYF
cdr3_length: 17; clone_size: NA; v_call: TRBV7-2; j_call: TRBJ1-1; d_call: TRBD1; cdr3_nt: TGTGCCAGCAGCTGGAACCTTCTTGGACAGGGGGACACTGAAGCTTTCTTT; cdr3_aa: CASSWNLLGQGDTEAFF
cdr3_length: 16; clone_size: NA; v_call: TRBV11-3; j_call: TRBJ2-1; d_call: NA; cdr3_nt: TGTGCCAGCAGCCTGGTTGGGCCAAGGGGCTACAATGAGCAGTTCTTC; cdr3_aa: CASSLVGPRGYNEQFF
cdr3_length: 17; clone_size: NA; v_call: TRBV5-1; j_call: TRBJ2-1; d_call: TRBD2; cdr3_nt: TGCGCCAGCAGCTTGAGAGCGGGAGCCTCTTGGGGTAATGAGCAGTTCTTC; cdr3_aa: CASSLRAGASWGNEQFF
cdr3_length: 14; clone_size: NA; v_call: TRBV6-5; j_call: TRBJ1-2; d_call: TRBD1; cdr3_nt: TGTGCCAGCAGTCCCCGGACAGGGGTTTATGGCTACACCTTC; cdr3_aa: CASSPRTGVYGYTF
cdr3_length: 14; clone_size: NA; v_call: TRBV9; j_call: TRBJ1-2; d_call: TRBD1; cdr3_nt: TGTGCCAGCAGCATAGGGGACAGAAACTATGGCTACACCTTC; cdr3_aa: CASSIGDRNYGYTF
cdr3_length: 16; clone_size: once; v_call: TRBV25-1; j_call: TRBJ2-1; d_call: NA; cdr3_nt: TGTGCCAGCAGTGAATTGGGTGGACAGACACAGGATGAGCAGTTCTTC; cdr3_aa: CASSELGGQTQDEQFF
cdr3_length: 14; clone_size: NA; v_call: TRBV15; j_call: TRBJ1-5; d_call: NA; cdr3_nt: TGTGCCACCAGCATCGGGATCCAAGGCCAGCCCCAGCATTTT; cdr3_aa: CATSIGIQGQPQHF